This TCR beta chain was identified in a study of cytomegalovirus exposure and HLA in healthy donors. Looking at the study overall: Membership in the Caucasian-associated ancestry cluster was found for around 85% of a few hundred genotyped donors.

Germline lookup yields CDR1 MNHNY and CDR2 SVGAGI (reference sequence). Trimming shortened V by 2 bases and J by 7 bases, and 8 bases separated the two germline ends. The CDR3 runs 13 residues. A multiplex PCR was run with 60 Vbeta primers and 13 Jbeta primers. Some clones are missing from TCRdb's copy, which holds only in-frame ones; the method was immunoSEQ multiplex PCR. The sample holds 200,000 to 250,000 clones, more than 65% seen once. The V gene is TRBV6-6, the J gene TRBJ2-2, with unresolved D. Sequenced input: PBMCs. This TCR derives from a woman younger than 45 in good health and CMV-seronegative. The CDR3 DNA sequence: TGTGCCAGCAGTTACGTAGCTATCGGGGAGCTGTTTTTT. Its protein is CASSYVAIGELFF.